This T cell receptor (beta chain) was obtained from a study of T-cell memory formation after mild COVID-19. As for the study in general: TCR clusters mostly belonged to single donors.

Deletions cut 5 bases from V and 11 bases from J, with 16 bases between. Germline-derived CDR1 and CDR2 are SGHTS and YDEGEE. The CDR3 is made up of 12 amino acids. TCRdb passed the 5' RACE reads through MiXCR, listing each CDR3 protein once. The repertoire holds about 170,000 distinct CDR3 sequences, with approximately 12% as singletons. This clonotype was detected ten times or more. The sequencing input was PBMCs or a T cell subset sorted from them (not recorded which). This TCR derives from a man between 18 and 35 years old who had mild COVID-19 (a few samples of this study predate the infection). Cell type and time point are not known. The chain joins TRBV5-8 to TRBJ1-1; TRBD1 might be the D (5 bases). CDR3 loop: CASRQDLNTAFF. The CDR3 bases are TGTGCCAGCAGACAGGATCTGAATACCGCTTTCTTT.